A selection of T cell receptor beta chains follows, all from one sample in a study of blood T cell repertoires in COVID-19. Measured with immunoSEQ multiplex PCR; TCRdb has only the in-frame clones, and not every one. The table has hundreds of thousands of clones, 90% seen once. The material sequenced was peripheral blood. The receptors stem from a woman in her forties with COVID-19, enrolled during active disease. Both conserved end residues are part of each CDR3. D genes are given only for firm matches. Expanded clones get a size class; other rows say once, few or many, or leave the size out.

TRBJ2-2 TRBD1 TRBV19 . TGTGCCAGTAGTCTCCGGGACAGGGGCACCGGGGAGCTGTTTTTT CASSLRDRGTGELFF
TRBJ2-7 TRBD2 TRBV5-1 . TGCGCCAGCAGCACTAGCGGGAGGTTCCCCAGAGGCGAGCAGTACTTC CASSTSGRFPRGEQYF
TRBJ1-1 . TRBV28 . TGTGCCAGCGGGGTAGAAACAGGAATGGGGTTCTTT CASGVETGMGFF
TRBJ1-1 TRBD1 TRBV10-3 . TGTGCCATCAGTGAGGGACAGGGAAGGATGAACACTGAAGCTTTCTTT CAISEGQGRMNTEAFF
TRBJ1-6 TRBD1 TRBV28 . TGTGCCAGCAGTTTCCCCGGACAGGGCAGTTCACCCCTCCACTTT CASSFPGQGSSPLHF
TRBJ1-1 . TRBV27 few TGTGCCAGCAGTTTAATTTCGTTCGGGAGGCCGGACACTGAAGCTTTCTTT CASSLISFGRPDTEAFF
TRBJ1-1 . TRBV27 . TGTGCCAGCAGTTTCCAGGGCACTGAAGCTTTCTTT CASSFQGTEAFF
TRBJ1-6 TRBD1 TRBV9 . TGTGCCAGCAGCGTAGGAGGGACAGGGCTCCAATCACCCCTCCACTTT CASSVGGTGLQSPLHF
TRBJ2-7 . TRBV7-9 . TGTGCCAGCAGCTTGACTGCAGACGAGCAGTACTTC CASSLTADEQYF
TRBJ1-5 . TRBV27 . TGTGCCAGCAGCAGACCGCGGGGGCCCCAGCATTTT CASSRPRGPQHF
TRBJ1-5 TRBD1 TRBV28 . TGTGCCAGCAGTCCATACTCGGGACAGGGAGGCAATCAGCCCCAGCATTTT CASSPYSGQGGNQPQHF
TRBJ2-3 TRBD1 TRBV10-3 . TGTGCCATCAGTGGACAGGGGGCCCGCACAGATACGCAGTATTTT CAISGQGARTDTQYF
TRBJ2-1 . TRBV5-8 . TGTGCCAGCAGCCTGTACAGGGTAAATGAGCAGTTCTTC CASSLYRVNEQFF
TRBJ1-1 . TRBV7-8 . TGTGCCAGCAGCTTAACTGCGGGGAACACTGAAGCTTTCTTT CASSLTAGNTEAFF
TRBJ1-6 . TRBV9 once TGTGCCAGCAGCGTAGGTACGGGTTGGGATTCACCCCTCCACTTT CASSVGTGWDSPLHF
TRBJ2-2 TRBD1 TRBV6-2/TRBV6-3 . TGTGCCAGCAGTCTCGGGACAGGGTGGCTCGGGGAGCTGTTTTTT CASSLGTGWLGELFF
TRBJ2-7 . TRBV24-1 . TGTGCCACCAGTGATTTGAAGCGGAAAGAGCAGTACTTC CATSDLKRKEQYF
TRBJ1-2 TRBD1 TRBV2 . TGTGCCAGCAGGAAGGATTTCGTGCAGGGGGGCTATGGCTACACCTTC CASRKDFVQGGYGYTF
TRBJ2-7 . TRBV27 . TGTGCCAGCAGGCTAGGGGGAGGGACCTCCTACGAGCAGTACTTC CASRLGGGTSYEQYF
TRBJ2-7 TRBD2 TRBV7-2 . TGTGCCAGCAGCTATTACCCAAGCGGGACTACCTACGAGCAGTACTTC CASSYYPSGTTYEQYF
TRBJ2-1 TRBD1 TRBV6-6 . TGTGCCAGCAGTTATGGGACAGGGAAAGAGCAGTTCTTC CASSYGTGKEQFF
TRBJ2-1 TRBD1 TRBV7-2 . TGTGCCAGCAGCTTGGACAGGGGGCTTTACAATGAGCAGTTCTTC CASSLDRGLYNEQFF
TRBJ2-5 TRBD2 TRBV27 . TGTGCCAGCAGTTGGGGTGGGGCGGGGGGGCCGAGGGAGACCCAGTACTTC CASSWGGAGGPRETQYF
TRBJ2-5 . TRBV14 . TGTGCCAGCAGCCAAGGGGCGACAGGATGGGAGACCCAGTACTTC CASSQGATGWETQYF
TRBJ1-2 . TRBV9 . TGTGCCAGCAGCGTAGGGCCCATTAACTATGGCTACACCTTC CASSVGPINYGYTF
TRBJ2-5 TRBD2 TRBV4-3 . TGCGCCAGCAGCCCTGGAGTAGCGGGGGAAGGGGAGACCCAGTACTTC CASSPGVAGEGETQYF
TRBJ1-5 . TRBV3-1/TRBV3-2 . TGTGCCAGCAGCCAAGACCTAGGCGGACATAATAGCAATCAGCCCCAGCATTTT CASSQDLGGHNSNQPQHF
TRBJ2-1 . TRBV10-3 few TGTGCCATCAGAGAGCTAGCCCAGTACAATGAGCAGTTCTTC CAIRELAQYNEQFF
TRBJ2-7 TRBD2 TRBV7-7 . TGTGCTAGCAGCCTGGGACTAGCGGGGGGGCGTTCCCCTTACGAGCAGTACTTC CASSLGLAGGRSPYEQYF
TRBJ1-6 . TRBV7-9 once TGTGCCAGCAGCCGAGGACAGCCGGATTCACCCCTCCACTTT CASSRGQPDSPLHF
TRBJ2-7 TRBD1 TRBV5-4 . TGTGCCAGCGGAAACAGGGGGAACTCTATAGGTCGCTACTCCGAGCAGTACTTC CASGNRGNSIGRYSEQYF
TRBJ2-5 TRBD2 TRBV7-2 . TGTGCCAGCAGCTTACCTGGCGGGGGGGACCAAGAGACCCAGTACTTC CASSLPGGGDQETQYF
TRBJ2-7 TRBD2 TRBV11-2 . TGTGCCAGCAGCCAGTCGATAGCGGGAGGTATTGCCCCCTACGAGCAGTACTTC CASSQSIAGGIAPYEQYF
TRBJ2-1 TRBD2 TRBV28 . TGTGCCAGCAGTTCCACTAGCGGGAGAACGCTTGAGCAGTTCTTC CASSSTSGRTLEQFF
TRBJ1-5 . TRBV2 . TGTGCCAGCAGGGGCAATAGCAATCAGCCCCAGCATTTT CASRGNSNQPQHF
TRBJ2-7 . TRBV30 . TGTGCCTGGAGTGTACGGCGGCCTCGGAACGAGCAGTACTTC CAWSVRRPRNEQYF
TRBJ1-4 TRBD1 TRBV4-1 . TGCGCCAGCAGCCGCTACGCCGGGACAGGGGGCCTAGAGAATGAAAAACTGTTTTTT CASSRYAGTGGLENEKLFF
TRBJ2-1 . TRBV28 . TGTGCCAGCAGTTTGCGGGGAACCTACAATGAGCAGTTCTTC CASSLRGTYNEQFF
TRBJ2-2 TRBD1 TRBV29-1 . TGCAGCGTGGACAGGGGGAACACCGGGGAGCTGTTTTTT CSVDRGNTGELFF
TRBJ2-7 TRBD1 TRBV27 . TGTGCCAGCCACAGGGGGCGAGGATCGGGCCTTCGAGAGCAGTACTTC CASHRGRGSGLREQYF
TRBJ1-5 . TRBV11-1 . TGTGCCAGCAGTACGGGTCTCTATCAGCCCCAGCATTTT CASSTGLYQPQHF
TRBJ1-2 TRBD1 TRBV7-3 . TGTGCCAGCAGCTTCGGAACAGGGGAGTATGGCTACACCTTC CASSFGTGEYGYTF
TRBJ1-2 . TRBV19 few TGTGCCAGTAGTATTGCGGGAATGGGCTATGGCTACACCTTC CASSIAGMGYGYTF
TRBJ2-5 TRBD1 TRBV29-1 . TGCAGCGTTGCAGAGACAGGGGGACGGGGGACCCAGTACTTC CSVAETGGRGTQYF
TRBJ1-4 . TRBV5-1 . TGCGCCAGCAGCTTACAGGCTAATGAAAAACTGTTTTTT CASSLQANEKLFF
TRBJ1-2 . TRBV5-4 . TGTGCCAGCAGCTTGGGACAGGACTATGGCTACACCTTC CASSLGQDYGYTF
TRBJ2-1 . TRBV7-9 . TGTGCCAGCAGCTATAGTCCAGGCGATGAGCAGTTCTTC CASSYSPGDEQFF
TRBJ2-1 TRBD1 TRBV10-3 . TGTGCCATCACTGCGACAGGGGAGTACAATGAGCAGTTCTTC CAITATGEYNEQFF
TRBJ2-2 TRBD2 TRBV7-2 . TGTGCCAGCAGCTCGCTAGCGGGTCTGAACACCGGGGAGCTGTTTTTT CASSSLAGLNTGELFF
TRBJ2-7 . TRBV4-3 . TGCGCCAGCAGCCAGGGGGCCGGGACACTTCCATACGAGCAGTACTTC CASSQGAGTLPYEQYF
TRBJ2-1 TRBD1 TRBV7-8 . TGTGCCAGCAGCTTAGCCGGAGGGACAGGGGGTTTTGAGCAGTTCTTC CASSLAGGTGGFEQFF
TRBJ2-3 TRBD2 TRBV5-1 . TGCGCCAGCAGCTTGCGGACTAGCGGGGGAGGGGATACGCAGTATTTT CASSLRTSGGGDTQYF
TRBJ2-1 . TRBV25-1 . TGTGCCAGCAGTAGGGAGCGTAATGAGCAGTTCTTC CASSRERNEQFF
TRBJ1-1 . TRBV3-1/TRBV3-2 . TGTGCCAGCAGCCGAATAGGGGTTCCGGGTATGAACACTGAAGCTTTCTTT CASSRIGVPGMNTEAFF
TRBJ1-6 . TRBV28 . TGTGCCAGCAGTCCCCGGGGGACCCTCCACTTT CASSPRGTLHF
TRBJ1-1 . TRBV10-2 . TGCGCCAGCGCCCACCGGTCTGGGAACACTGAAGCTTTCTTT CASAHRSGNTEAFF
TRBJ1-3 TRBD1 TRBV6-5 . TGTGCCAGCAGCACAGGGGGAGGAAACACCATATATTTT CASSTGGGNTIYF
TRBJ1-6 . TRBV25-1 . TGTGCCAGCAGTGAACAGGGGTATAATTCACCCCTCCACTTT CASSEQGYNSPLHF
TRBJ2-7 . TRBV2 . TGTGCCAGCAGCGACTCCGGGTCCTCCTACGAGCAGTACTTC CASSDSGSSYEQYF